The entry below describes one T cell receptor beta chain. Its cognate antigen is unknown. With iRepertoire HTBI primers and Arm-PCR of CDR3 regions, TCR beta libraries were built. One entry per CDR3 protein, called by TCRdb with MiXCR from the multiplex PCR reads. The sample shows roughly 500,000 distinct CDR3 sequences, 13% of them seen only once. The record originates from a study of regulatory T cells in long-lasting Graves disease. This CDR3 has 17 residues. The ends lost 0 bases at V and 3 bases at J; junction bases unmatched: 9. CDR1 and CDR2 (germline): SGHNT, YYREEE (reference sequence). Time point: newly diagnosed GD, antithyroid drugs for less than 3 months. PBMCs provided the RNA from which the TCR library was made. Study conclusions and caveats: Accuracy may have been reduced by the small sample size. TRBV28, TRBJ1-2 and TRBJ2-5 were favored in persistent disease.

Separately, the same data were catalogued under a study of T cells in Graves' hyperthyroidism and ophthalmopathy. From that report: The TCR CDR3 was amplified in a first-round RT-PCR using the HTBI primer set. Through a model of 13 V-J features, ophthalmopathy was separated from stable hyperthyroidism.

This material consisted of peripheral blood mononuclear cells (PBMCs), taken at new diagnosis, from a patient treated with antithyroid drugs. This sequence was found in a man under 40 with Graves disease. The chain links TRBV5-4 to TRBJ2-1, with TRBD2 matching over 7 bases. CDR3 sequence reads: CASSLEPPGLFYNEQFF. CDR3 nucleotide sequence: TGTGCCAGCAGCTTGGAGCCACCGGGACTATTCTACAATGAGCAGTTCTTC.